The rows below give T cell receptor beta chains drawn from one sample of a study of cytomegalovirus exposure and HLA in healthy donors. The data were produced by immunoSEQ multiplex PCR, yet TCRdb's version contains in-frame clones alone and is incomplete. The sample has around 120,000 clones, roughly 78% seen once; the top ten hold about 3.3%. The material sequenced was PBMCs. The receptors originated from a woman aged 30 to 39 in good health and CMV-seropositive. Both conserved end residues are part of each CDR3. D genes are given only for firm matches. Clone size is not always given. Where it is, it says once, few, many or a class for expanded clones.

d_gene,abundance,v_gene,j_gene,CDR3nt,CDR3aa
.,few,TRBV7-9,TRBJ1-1,TGTGCCGGGGGCCTTGGCGGTTTTGAAGCTTTCTTT,CAGGLGGFEAFF
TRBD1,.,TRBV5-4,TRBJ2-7,TGTGCCACACATACCCAGGACAGGGCAAACTACGAGCAGTACTTC,CATHTQDRANYEQYF
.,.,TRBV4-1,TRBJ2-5,TGCGCCAGCAGCCCGCACCAGGCGGGACAAGAGACCCAGTACTTC,CASSPHQAGQETQYF
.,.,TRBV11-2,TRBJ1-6,TGTGCCAGCAGCTCGGGGGTCCCCCTCCACTTT,CASSSGVPLHF
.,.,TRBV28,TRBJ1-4,TGTGCCAGCCTGGGGCAGGGCTACGAAAAACTGTTTTTT,CASLGQGYEKLFF
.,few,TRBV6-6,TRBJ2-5,TGTGCCAGCAGGTTGGGGGGAGAGACCCAGTACTTC,CASRLGGETQYF
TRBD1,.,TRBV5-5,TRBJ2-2,TGTGCCAGCAGCTTGGGTTACAGGGGTGGGGAGCTGTTTTTT,CASSLGYRGGELFF
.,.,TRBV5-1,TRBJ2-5,TGCGCCAGCAGCTTGGGACTAGGCCAAGAGACCCAGTACTTC,CASSLGLGQETQYF
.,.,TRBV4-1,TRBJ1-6,TGCGCCAGCAGCCAATATACTCTGACAGATTCACCCCTCCACTTT,CASSQYTLTDSPLHF
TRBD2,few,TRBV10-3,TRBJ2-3,TGTGCCATCAGAGTAGCGGGTTTGAGCACAGATACGCAGTATTTT,CAIRVAGLSTDTQYF
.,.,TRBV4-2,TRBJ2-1,TGTGCCAGCAGCCAAGGTCCAGGGGCAAATGAGCAGTTCTTC,CASSQGPGANEQFF
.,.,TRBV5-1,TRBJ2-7,TGCGCCAGCCGGGACTCCAGCTCCTACGAGCAGTACTTC,CASRDSSSYEQYF
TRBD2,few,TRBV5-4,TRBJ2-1,TGTGCCAGCAGGGTGGGGGGGGAGCAGTTCTTC,CASRVGGEQFF
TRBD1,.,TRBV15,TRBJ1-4,TGTGCCACCAGCAAGCCGGGACAGGGTAGCGGAAAACTGTTTTTT,CATSKPGQGSGKLFF
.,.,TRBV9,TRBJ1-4,TGTGCCAGCAGCACCCCGGGGTCTAATGAAAAACTGTTTTTT,CASSTPGSNEKLFF
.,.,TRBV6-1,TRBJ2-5,TGTGCCAGCAGTGGACTAGGAGGCGTAGGGGAAAAGACCCAGTACTTC,CASSGLGGVGEKTQYF
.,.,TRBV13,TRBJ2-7,TGTGCCAGCAGCTCCAGGGCATCGGACGAGCAGTACTTC,CASSSRASDEQYF
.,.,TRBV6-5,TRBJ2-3,TGTGCCAGCAGGTGGACTGGAAGCACAGATACGCAGTATTTT,CASRWTGSTDTQYF
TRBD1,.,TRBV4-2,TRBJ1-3,TGTGCCAGCAGCCAAGTACGGGGAGGAGGGGGCCCCGGAAACACCATATATTTT,CASSQVRGGGGPGNTIYF
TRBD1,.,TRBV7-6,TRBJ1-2,TGTGCCAGCAGCTTAGGAGTCCGGGACAGGGTGGGAAATGGCTACACCTTC,CASSLGVRDRVGNGYTF
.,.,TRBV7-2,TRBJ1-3,TGTGCCAGCAGCTTAGGTGACGGGTACTCTGGAAACACCATATATTTT,CASSLGDGYSGNTIYF
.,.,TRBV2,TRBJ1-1,TGTGCCAGCACCCCCGCGGGGGCGCGGGACACTGAAGCTTTCTTT,CASTPAGARDTEAFF